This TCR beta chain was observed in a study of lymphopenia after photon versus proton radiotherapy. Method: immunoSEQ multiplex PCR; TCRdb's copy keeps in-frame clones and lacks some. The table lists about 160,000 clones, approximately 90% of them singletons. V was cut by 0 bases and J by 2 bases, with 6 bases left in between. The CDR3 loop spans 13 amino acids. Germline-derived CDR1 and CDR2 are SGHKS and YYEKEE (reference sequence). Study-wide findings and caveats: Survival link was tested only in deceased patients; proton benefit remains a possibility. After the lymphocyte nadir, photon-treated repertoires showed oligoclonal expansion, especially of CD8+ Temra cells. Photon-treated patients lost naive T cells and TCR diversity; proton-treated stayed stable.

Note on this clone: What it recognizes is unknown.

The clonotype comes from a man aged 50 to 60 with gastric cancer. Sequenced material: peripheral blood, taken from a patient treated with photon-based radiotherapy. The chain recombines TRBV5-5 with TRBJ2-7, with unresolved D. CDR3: CASSLVVAYEQYF. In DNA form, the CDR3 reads TGTGCCAGCAGCTTGGTGGTAGCCTACGAGCAGTACTTC. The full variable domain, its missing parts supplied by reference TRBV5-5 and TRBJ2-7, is DAGVTQSPTHLIKTRGQQVTLRCSPISGHKSVSWYQQVLGQGPQFIFQYYEKEERGRGNFPDRFSARQFPNYSSELNVNALLLGDSALYLCASSLVVAYEQYFGPGTRLTVT.